Below, 2 T cell receptor beta chains from the same sample are listed, as sequenced in a study of blood T cells in healthy people across ages. The use of a sample-barcoded 5' primer and a J-beta primer mix characterized a second PCR of about 6 to 12 cycles. TCRdb re-derived calls from the 5' RACE reads in MiXCR, one entry per CDR3 protein. The table has about 720,000 distinct CDR3 sequences, roughly 20% seen once. What was sequenced was blood. The source is a man between 70 and 80 years old in good health.

The chain links TRBV2 to TRBJ1-1, with TRBD1 matching 7 bases. V was clipped by 5 bases and J by 3 bases; unmatched bases: 9. The CDR3 spans 15 residues. Germline CDR1 SNHLY, CDR2 FYNNEI. The CDR3 loop is CASSSTTGVDTEAFF. The CDR3 DNA reads TGTGCCAGCAGTAGTACAACAGGGGTGGACACTGAAGCTTTCTTT.

In its sample, this clonotype was seen a few times. Its ends do not fully match the called genes, so a read error is possible. The chain combines TRBV28 with TRBJ2-1; D unresolved. The CDR3 has 11 residues. Per the germline V gene, CDR1 is MDHEN and CDR2 is SYDVKM. The DNA for the CDR3 is TGTGCCGGCAGTCTGACACTCGAGCAGTTCTTC. Translating it yields CAGSLTLEQFF.